The rows below give T cell receptor beta chains drawn from one sample of a study of control samples from healthy donors and cancer patients. Clones were read by immunoSEQ multiplex PCR, and TCRdb kept only the in-frame ones, dropping some. The table records 60,000 to 100,000 clones, roughly 90% of them present only once. Sequenced sample: blood. These receptors all come from a man aged 45-65 years in good health. Both conserved end residues are trimmed from each CDR3. Clone size is shown for a subset of rows, as once, few, many or a class of expanded clone.

TRBJ2-5	TRBV29-1	-	SVRQQETQY
TRBJ2-3	TRBV6-5	-	ASTETGRSTDTQY
TRBJ1-5	TRBV6-8	-	ASDRVHQPQH
TRBJ1-2	TRBV18	-	ASSPIGDRDYGYT
TRBJ2-2	TRBV11-2	-	ASSSYGGGFGELF
TRBJ1-5	TRBV7-9	-	ASSPGRGLGNQPQH
TRBJ1-1	TRBV9	-	ASSVVPNAYAEAF
TRBJ1-3	TRBV14	-	ASSRNRVMNLGNTIY
TRBJ1-4	TRBV15	once	ATSRDGGPAEKLF
TRBJ1-6	TRBV6-2/TRBV6-3	-	AGSPLGGQGNSPLH
TRBJ1-2	TRBV6-6	-	ASRLDRGNGYT
TRBJ1-5	TRBV6-1	few	ASSERGRGLSNQPQH
TRBJ2-7	TRBV7-6	-	ASSPEPGTGLEQY
TRBJ1-1	TRBV5-6	-	ASSSPGGGTEAF
TRBJ1-2	TRBV5-5	-	ASNQRADTGYT
TRBJ1-6	TRBV3-1/TRBV3-2	-	ASSQGLADSYNSPLH
TRBJ1-5	TRBV19	-	ASRGGTGGNQPQH
TRBJ1-1	TRBV30	-	AWITSGTVNTEAF
TRBJ1-1	TRBV3-1/TRBV3-2	-	ASSPGTGEAF
TRBJ2-1	TRBV7-9	-	ASSFTGWEQF
TRBJ2-7	TRBV9	-	ASSVRTGPAYEQY
TRBJ1-1	TRBV7-9	-	ASSQVGGRSEAF